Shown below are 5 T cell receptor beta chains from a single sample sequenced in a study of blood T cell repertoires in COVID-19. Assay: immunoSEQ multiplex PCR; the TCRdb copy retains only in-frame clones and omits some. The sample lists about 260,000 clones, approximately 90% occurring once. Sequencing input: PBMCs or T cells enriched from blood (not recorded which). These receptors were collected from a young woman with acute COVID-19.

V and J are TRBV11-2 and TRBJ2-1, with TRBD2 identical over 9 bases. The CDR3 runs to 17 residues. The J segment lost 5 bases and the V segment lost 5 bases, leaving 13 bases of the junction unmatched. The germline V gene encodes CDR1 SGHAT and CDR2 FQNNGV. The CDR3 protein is CASSPPGVAGGHNEQFF. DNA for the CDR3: TGTGCCAGCAGCCCCCCCGGGGTGGCGGGAGGGCACAATGAGCAGTTCTTC.

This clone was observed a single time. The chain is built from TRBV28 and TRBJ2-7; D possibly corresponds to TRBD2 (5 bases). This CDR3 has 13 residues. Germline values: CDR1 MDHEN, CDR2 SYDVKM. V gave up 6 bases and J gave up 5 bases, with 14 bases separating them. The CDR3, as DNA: TGTGCCAGCAGGCCTAGCTTACACCACGAGCAGTACTTC. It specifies CASRPSLHHEQYF.

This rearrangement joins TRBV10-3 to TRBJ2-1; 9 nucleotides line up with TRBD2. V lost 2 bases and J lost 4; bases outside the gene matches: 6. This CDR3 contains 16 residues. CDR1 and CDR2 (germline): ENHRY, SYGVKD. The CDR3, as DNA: TGTGCCATCAGTGAGCCGATTAGCGGGAGATACAATGAGCAGTTCTTC. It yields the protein CAISEPISGRYNEQFF.

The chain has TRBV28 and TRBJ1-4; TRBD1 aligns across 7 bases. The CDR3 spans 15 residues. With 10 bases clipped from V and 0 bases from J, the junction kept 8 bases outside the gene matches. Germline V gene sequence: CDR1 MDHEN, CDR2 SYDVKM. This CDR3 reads CATSRDRATNEKLFF. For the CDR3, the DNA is TGTGCCACCTCCCGGGACAGAGCAACTAATGAAAAACTGTTTTTT.

DNA for the CDR3: TGTGCCAGCAGTTCCGCAAATAGTTTTGAGCAGTACTTC. Protein sequence: CASSSANSFEQYF. The chain has TRBV27 and TRBJ2-7; D remains ambiguous. Germline assignment: CDR1 MNHEY and CDR2 SMNVEV (reference sequence). Between the trimmed V and J ends, which lost 4 bases and 7 bases, there was a span of 14 bases. The CDR3 runs 13 residues.